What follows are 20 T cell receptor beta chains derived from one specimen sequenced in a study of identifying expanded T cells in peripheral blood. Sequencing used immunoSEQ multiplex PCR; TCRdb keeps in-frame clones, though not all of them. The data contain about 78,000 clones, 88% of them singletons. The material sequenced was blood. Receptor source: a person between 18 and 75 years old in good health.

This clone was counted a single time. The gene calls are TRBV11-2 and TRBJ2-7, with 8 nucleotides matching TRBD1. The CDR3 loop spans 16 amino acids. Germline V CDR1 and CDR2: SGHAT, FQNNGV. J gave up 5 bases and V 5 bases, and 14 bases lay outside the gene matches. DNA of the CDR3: TGTGCCAGCAGCCCTTCGGACAGGGTCCCTCTGAACGAGCAGTACTTC. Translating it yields CASSPSDRVPLNEQYF.

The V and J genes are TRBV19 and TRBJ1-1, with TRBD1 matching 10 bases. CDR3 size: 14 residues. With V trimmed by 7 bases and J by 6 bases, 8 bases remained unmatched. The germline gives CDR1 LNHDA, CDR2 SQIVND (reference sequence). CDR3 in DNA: TGTGCCAGTACCCGACAGGGGGCGGCGGCTGAAGCTTTCTTT. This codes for CASTRQGAAAEAFF.

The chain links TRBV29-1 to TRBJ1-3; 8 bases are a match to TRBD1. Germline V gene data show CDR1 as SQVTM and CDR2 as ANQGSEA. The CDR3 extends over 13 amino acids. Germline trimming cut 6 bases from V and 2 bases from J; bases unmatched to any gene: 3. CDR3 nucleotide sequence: TGCAGCGTGGCGGACAGGGCTGGAAACACCATATATTTT. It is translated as CSVADRAGNTIYF.

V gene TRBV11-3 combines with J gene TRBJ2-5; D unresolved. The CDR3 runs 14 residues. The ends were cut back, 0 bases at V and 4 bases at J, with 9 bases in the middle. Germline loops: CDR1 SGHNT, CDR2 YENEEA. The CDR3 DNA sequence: TGTGCCAGCAGCTTAGATGGCAGCAGAGAGACCCAGTACTTC. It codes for CASSLDGSRETQYF.

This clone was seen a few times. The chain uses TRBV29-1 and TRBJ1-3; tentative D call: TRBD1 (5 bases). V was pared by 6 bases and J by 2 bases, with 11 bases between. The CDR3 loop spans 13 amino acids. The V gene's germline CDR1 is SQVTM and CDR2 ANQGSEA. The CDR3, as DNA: TGCAGCGTCCTGGGGACGCCTGGAAACACCATATATTTT. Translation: CSVLGTPGNTIYF. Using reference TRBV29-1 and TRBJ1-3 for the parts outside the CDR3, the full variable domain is SAVISQKPSRDICQRGTSLTIQCQVDSQVTMMFWYRQQPGQSLTLIATANQGSEATYESGFVIDKFPISRPNLTFSTLTVSNMSPEDSSIYLCSVLGTPGNTIYFGEGSWLTVV.

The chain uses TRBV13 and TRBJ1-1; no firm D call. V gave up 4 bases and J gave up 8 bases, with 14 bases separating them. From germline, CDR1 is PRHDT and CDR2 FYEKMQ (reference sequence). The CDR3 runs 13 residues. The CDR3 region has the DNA TGTGCCAGCAGCTCGGGGAGGTTTGTGGAAGCTTTCTTT. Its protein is CASSSGRFVEAFF. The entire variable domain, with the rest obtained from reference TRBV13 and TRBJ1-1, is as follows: AAGVIQSPRHLIKEKRETATLKCYPIPRHDTVYWYQQGPGQDPQFLISFYEKMQSDKGSIPDRFSAQQFSDYHSELNMSSLELGDSALYFCASSSGRFVEAFFGQGTRLTVV.

The CDR3 reads CASSPWTGPGNTIYF. The CDR3 bases are TGTGCCAGCAGCCCGTGGACAGGCCCTGGAAACACCATATATTTT. The J gene is TRBJ1-3, the V gene TRBV7-2, with TRBD1 identical over 7 bases. Germline assignment: CDR1 SGHTA and CDR2 FQGNSA. V was clipped by 5 bases and J by 2 bases; unmatched bases: 6. This CDR3 spans 15 amino acids.

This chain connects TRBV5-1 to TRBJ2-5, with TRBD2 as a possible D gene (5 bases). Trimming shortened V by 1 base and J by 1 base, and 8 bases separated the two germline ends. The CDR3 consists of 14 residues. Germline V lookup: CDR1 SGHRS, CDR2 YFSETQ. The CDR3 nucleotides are TGCGCCAGCAGCTTGAACAGCGGCCAAGAGACCCAGTACTTC. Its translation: CASSLNSGQETQYF.

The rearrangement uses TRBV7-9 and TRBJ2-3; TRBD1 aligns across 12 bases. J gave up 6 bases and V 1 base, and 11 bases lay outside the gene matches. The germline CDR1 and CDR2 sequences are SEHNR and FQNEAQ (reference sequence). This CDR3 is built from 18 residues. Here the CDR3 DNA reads TGTGCCAGCAGCTTAGGTCTGACCGGGACAGGGGGCTGGGATACGCAGTATTTT. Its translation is CASSLGLTGTGGWDTQYF.

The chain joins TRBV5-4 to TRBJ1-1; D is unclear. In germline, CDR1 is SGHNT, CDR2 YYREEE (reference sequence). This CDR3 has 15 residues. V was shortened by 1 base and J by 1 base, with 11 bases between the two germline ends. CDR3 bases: TGTGCCAGCAGCTTGAGGAGGGTGGGGAACACTGAAGCTTTCTTT. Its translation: CASSLRRVGNTEAFF.

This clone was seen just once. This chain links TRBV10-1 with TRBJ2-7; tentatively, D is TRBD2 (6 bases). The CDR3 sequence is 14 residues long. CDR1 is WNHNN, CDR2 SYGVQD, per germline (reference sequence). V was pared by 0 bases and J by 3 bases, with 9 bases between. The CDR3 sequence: CASSESGRNYEQYF. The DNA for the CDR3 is TGCGCCAGCAGTGAGTCGGGGAGGAACTACGAGCAGTACTTC.

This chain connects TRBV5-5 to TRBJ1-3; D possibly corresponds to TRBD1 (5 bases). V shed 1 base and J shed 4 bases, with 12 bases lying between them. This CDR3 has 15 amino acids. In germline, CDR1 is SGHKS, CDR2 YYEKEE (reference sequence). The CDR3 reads CASSLSSGSGNTIYF. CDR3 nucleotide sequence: TGTGCCAGCAGCTTGAGTTCAGGGTCGGGAAACACCATATATTTT.

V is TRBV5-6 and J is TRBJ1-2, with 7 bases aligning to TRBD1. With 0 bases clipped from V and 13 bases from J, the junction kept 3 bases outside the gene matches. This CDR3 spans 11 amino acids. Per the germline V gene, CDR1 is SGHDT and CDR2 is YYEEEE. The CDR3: CASSLEQGSTF. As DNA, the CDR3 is TGTGCCAGCAGCTTGGAACAGGGGAGCACCTTC.

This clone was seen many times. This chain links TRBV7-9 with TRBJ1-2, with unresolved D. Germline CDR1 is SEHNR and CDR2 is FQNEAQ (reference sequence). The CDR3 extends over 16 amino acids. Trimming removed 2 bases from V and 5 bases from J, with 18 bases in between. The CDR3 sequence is CASSLRREEGVYGYTF. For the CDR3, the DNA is TGTGCCAGCAGCTTAAGGAGGGAGGAGGGAGTTTATGGCTACACCTTC.

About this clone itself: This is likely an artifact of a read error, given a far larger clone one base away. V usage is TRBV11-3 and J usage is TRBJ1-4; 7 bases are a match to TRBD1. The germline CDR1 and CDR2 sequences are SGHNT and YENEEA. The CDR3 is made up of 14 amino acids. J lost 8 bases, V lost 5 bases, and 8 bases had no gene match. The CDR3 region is CASSQDTGDEKLFF. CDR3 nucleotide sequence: TGTGCCAGCAGCCAGGACACAGGGGACGAAAAACTGTTTTTT.

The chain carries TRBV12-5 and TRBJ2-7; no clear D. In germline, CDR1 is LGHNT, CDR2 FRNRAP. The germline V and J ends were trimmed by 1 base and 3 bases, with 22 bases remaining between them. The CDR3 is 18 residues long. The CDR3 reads CASGLGLTPRIPFYEQYF. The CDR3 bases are TGTGCTAGTGGTTTGGGGTTGACCCCACGGATACCCTTCTACGAGCAGTACTTC.

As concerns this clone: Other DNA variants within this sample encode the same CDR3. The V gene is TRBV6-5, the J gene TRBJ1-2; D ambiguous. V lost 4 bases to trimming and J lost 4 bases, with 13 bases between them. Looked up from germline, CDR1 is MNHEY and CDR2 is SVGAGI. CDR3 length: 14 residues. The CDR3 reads CASSFARKPYGYTF. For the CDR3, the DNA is TGTGCCAGCAGTTTTGCTCGGAAGCCCTATGGCTACACCTTC.

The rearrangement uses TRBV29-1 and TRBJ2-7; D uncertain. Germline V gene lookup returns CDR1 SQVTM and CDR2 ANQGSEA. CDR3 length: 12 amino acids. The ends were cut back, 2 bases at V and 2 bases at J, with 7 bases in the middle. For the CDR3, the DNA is TGCAGCGTTGAACACGGCCCCTACGAGCAGTACTTC. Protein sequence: CSVEHGPYEQYF.

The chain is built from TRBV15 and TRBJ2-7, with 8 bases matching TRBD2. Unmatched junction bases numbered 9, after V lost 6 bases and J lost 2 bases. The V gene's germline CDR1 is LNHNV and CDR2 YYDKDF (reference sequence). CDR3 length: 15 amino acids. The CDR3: CATRDRDGRAYEQYF. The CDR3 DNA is TGTGCCACCAGAGATCGGGACGGGAGGGCCTACGAGCAGTACTTC.

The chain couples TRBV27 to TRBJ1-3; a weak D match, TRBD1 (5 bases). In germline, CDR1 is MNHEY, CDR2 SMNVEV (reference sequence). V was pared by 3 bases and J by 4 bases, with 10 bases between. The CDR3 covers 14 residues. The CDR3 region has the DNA TGTGCCAGCAGTTTGGGGCGGGAGGGAAACACCATATATTTT. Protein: CASSLGREGNTIYF.